This T cell receptor (beta chain) was identified during a study of CD8 T cells in Susac syndrome (dated by TCRdb to the late 2010s). Context from the whole study: Of the Susac syndrome patients who were sequenced, six had clinically active disease and eight were in clinical remission. At blood withdrawal, Susac syndrome patients were either therapy-naive, taking corticosteroids (in some cases with IVIg as well), or taking IVIg alone. Whether CD8+ T cell activation and differentiation in Susac syndrome was antigen driven was tested using repertoire sequencing. CD8+ T cell repertoire clonality was compared between some 12 healthy donors, around 14 Susac syndrome patients and 15 multiple sclerosis patients.

What the study reported, not specific to this receptor: The TCR sequencing and HLA analysis was acknowledged to have included a relatively small number of individuals. Clonal expansion was seen in Susac syndrome CD8+ repertoires, peaking in CD8+ TEMRA cells and being greater in clinically active patients than in remitting ones. Under 20 and five Susac-specific public clones were found in the total CD8+ and CD8+ TEMRA repertoires, respectively.

RNA was extracted using the RNeasy kit, and roughly 0.5 to 1 microgram was reverse transcribed with random hexamers. The immunoSEQ multiplex PCR assay, covering 54 Vbeta and 13 Jbeta segments, was used to amplify TCR beta CDR3 regions. To correct PCR amplification bias, a synthetic template baseline was used for both primer optimization and computational correction. The authors processed their data as follows. Reads were annotated to V, D and J genes according to IMGT and were analyzed with immunoSEQ Analyzer, with only productive sequences retained. Clonality was calculated as one minus the Shannon entropy normalized by log2 of the number of productive unique sequences. For each patient and control, public and private clones were evaluated within the 100 most prevalent clones. Clones were defined as Susac-specific if absent from the healthy and MS cohorts, from under 1,200 published viral clones and from other ImmuneACCESS disease sequences. The public reads were reprocessed in TCRdb via fastp at Q25 and MiXCR, keeping in-frame beta chains. Here each entry gathers all rows of one CDR3 protein and keeps the most common genes and DNA. TCRdb's processing, not the authors' own work, is the source of the V and J calls. The sample profile shows 150,000 to 200,000 distinct CDR3 sequences; 95% of them were found once. About 0.15% of the sample lies in the top ten.

To note about this clonotype: The clone's antigen remains unknown. No much larger clonotype is one base removed from it; base qualities were not supplied.

According to the germline V gene, CDR1 reads MNHEY and CDR2 reads SVGAGI. Measured from the cysteine to the phenylalanine, the CDR3 is 13 residues long. Of all the DNA, just the CDR3 is kept, 39 bases in frame from base 1. The germline V and J ends show losses of 6 bases and 7 bases respectively, and no gene match explains 9 bases of the junction. Peripheral blood CD8+ and CD4+ T cells from healthy donors, Susac syndrome patients and multiple sclerosis patients were profiled by high-throughput TCR beta sequencing. The Susac syndrome patients fulfilled recently defined diagnostic criteria for either definite or probable disease. Bulk CD8+ and CD4+ T cells were purified magnetically by negative isolation, whereas CD8+ TEMRA cells were enriched by FACS. Blood was collected in EDTA tubes and processed within 24 hours, with PBMCs isolated through density gradient centrifugation. PBMCs intended for TCR sequencing were cryopreserved in liquid nitrogen and thawed later in a water bath at 37 degrees C. Purity of sorted or isolated CD4+, CD8+ and CD8+ TEMRA cells was at least 90%.

Sample: CD8+ T cells from PBMCs. The chain is made from TRBV6-5 and TRBJ2-7, with 7 middle bases fitting TRBD1. The receptor comes from a human donor with Susac syndrome. The CDR3 reads CASSPGTEFEQYF. The DNA is as follows: TGTGCCAGCAGCCCCGGGACAGAGTTTGAGCAGTACTTC.